These 11 T cell receptor beta chains were sequenced from one sample in a study of CD8+CD57+ T cells in acquired aplastic anemia. Patients selected for sequencing had displayed CD8+CD57+ cell expansion by flow cytometry. Profiles of TCR beta VDJ and CDR3 were generated from a genomic DNA template. TCRdb itself ran the reads through MiXCR, one entry per CDR3 protein. The sample has 200,000 or so distinct CDR3 sequences, roughly half seen once; the top ten hold approximately 9.4%. Sequencing input: sorted CD4+, CD8+, or CD8+CD57+ T cells (not recorded which) from PBMCs. These receptors were collected from a human donor with aplastic anemia.

CDR3 in DNA: TGTGCCAGCAGCTTAGTTGCCACCGGGGAGCTGTTTTTT. Its translation: CASSLVATGELFF. The chain has TRBV7-3 and TRBJ2-2; D is uncertain. The CDR3 consists of 13 residues. V shed 2 bases and J shed 4 bases, with 5 bases lying between them. The germline V gene has CDR1 SGHTA and CDR2 FQGTGA.

This clonotype occurred a few times. The V gene is TRBV12-3 or TRBV12-4, the J gene TRBJ2-1, with 13 nucleotides matching TRBD2. The V segment lost 4 bases and the J segment 10 bases; nucleotides outside the gene matches: 19. The CDR3 totals 19 residues. The CDR3 region is CASSSLHSGTSGTPLEQFF. For the CDR3, the DNA is TGTGCCAGCAGTTCCCTACACTCCGGGACTAGCGGGACGCCACTGGAGCAGTTCTTC.

The genes are TRBV6-1 and TRBJ2-1, with 12 nucleotides matching TRBD2. Germline CDR1 is MNHNS and CDR2 is SASEGT. There are 16 residues in the CDR3. V dropped 6 bases and J dropped 8; count of bases not matched to a gene: 11. CDR3 sequence (DNA): TGTGCCAGCAGGCCCCTAGCGGGAGGGCCTCTGGATGAGCAGTTCTTC. Translated: CASRPLAGGPLDEQFF.

This clonotype was detected a few times. The V call is TRBV10-2, the J call TRBJ2-5, with D hard to call. This CDR3 spans 15 amino acids. CDR1 is WSHSY, CDR2 SAAADI, per germline. The germline V and J ends were trimmed by 3 bases and 5 bases, with 16 bases remaining between them. CDR3 in DNA: TGCGCCAGCAGTGAAGGGCACCCGAGACGGGAGACCCAGTACTTC. Residues: CASSEGHPRRETQYF.

This clonotype was seen many times. This chain uses TRBV5-1 with TRBJ1-2; D is perhaps TRBD1 (5 bases). The germline gives CDR1 SGHRS, CDR2 YFSETQ. The CDR3 is 13 residues long. The ends were cut back, 2 bases at V and 5 bases at J, with 10 bases in the middle. Written as DNA, the CDR3 is TGCGCCAGCAGCTTAGGACAAATGTATGGCTACACCTTC. Translating it yields CASSLGQMYGYTF. The full variable domain, in which reference TRBV5-1 and TRBJ1-2 provide the parts outside the CDR3, is KAGVTQTPRYLIKTRGQQVTLSCSPISGHRSVSWYQQTPGQGLQFLFEYFSETQRNKGNFPGRFSGRQFSNSRSEMNVSTLELGDSALYLCASSLGQMYGYTFGSGTRLTVV.

V usage is TRBV7-8 and J usage is TRBJ2-7, with 9 bases aligning to TRBD1. This CDR3 comprises 15 residues. The V gene end was trimmed by 3 bases and the J gene end by 3 bases; junction bases not matched to a gene: 6. CDR1 and CDR2 (germline): SGHVS, FQNEAQ. The DNA of the CDR3 is TGTGCCAGCAGCTTGTTGACAGGGGGGGGCTACGAGCAGTACTTC. Translation: CASSLLTGGGYEQYF.

This clonotype was observed many times. The V gene is TRBV24-1, the J gene TRBJ2-1; 7 bases agree with TRBD2. Losses at the gene ends were 3 bases for V and 6 bases for J; bases not matched to a gene: 7. The germline gives CDR1 KGHDR, CDR2 SFDVKD. CDR3 size: 15 residues. CDR3 nucleotide sequence: TGTGCCACCAGTGATCAATCTAGCGGACTCAATGAGCAGTTCTTC. It is translated as CATSDQSSGLNEQFF.

This clonotype was picked up many times. Here the CDR3 reads CASSVLAGVGEQYF. The CDR3 region has the DNA TGTGCCAGCAGTGTCCTAGCGGGAGTCGGCGAGCAGTACTTC. V is TRBV6-4 and J is TRBJ2-7, with 10 nucleotides matching TRBD2. J gave up 6 bases and V 4 bases, and 6 bases lay outside the gene matches. CDR3 length: 14 amino acids. Germline V CDR1 and CDR2: MRHNA, SNTAGT.

The chain links TRBV10-3 to TRBJ1-2, with D possibly being TRBD1 (5 bases). The CDR3 is 14 residues long. CDR1 is ENHRY and CDR2 is SYGVKD in the germline V gene. Deletions cut 4 bases from V and 2 bases from J, with 11 bases between. The CDR3 region has the DNA TGTGCCATCAGTGGCTCTCGGGGGAACTATGGCTACACCTTC. Its protein is CAISGSRGNYGYTF.

Regarding this clonotype: A much larger clone sits a single nucleotide away, making a read error possible. The rearrangement uses TRBV5-8 and TRBJ2-5; maybe TRBD1 (6 bases). CDR1 and CDR2 (germline): SGHTS, YDEGEE. Trimming removed 1 base at V and 5 bases at J, with 15 bases between. The CDR3 spans 15 residues. The CDR3 DNA sequence: TGTGCCAGCAGCTTGTTAGGACAGTATATGGAGACCCAGTACTTC. Its translation: CASSLLGQYMETQYF.

This clonotype has at least ten counts. The V and J genes are TRBV9 and TRBJ2-2; the D is unclear. Trimming removed 2 bases from V and 7 bases from J, with 3 bases in between. Germline V gives CDR1 SGDLS, CDR2 YYNGEE. The CDR3 is 11 residues long. CDR3 region: CASSVGGELFF. DNA for the CDR3: TGTGCCAGCAGCGTTGGCGGGGAGCTGTTTTTT.